Ten or more counts support the clone carrying this TCR beta chain. Its antigen is currently unknown. TCRdb recomputed calls from the PCR reads with MiXCR, one row per CDR3 protein. The sample has under 650,000 distinct CDR3 sequences, roughly 21% seen once. The entry originates in a study of molecular identifiers for immune sequencing clone quantification. Turning to the study itself: Replicate RNA from about 20,000 or 100,000 naive CD8 T cells formed five aliquots; four were sequenced. Whole-study findings and limits: Clonotypes surpassing 20 RNA copies contained over 99% of effector molecules, versus under 1% in naive cells. Underestimated sizes of highly expanded clones could result from identical TCR molecules that share a barcode.

The CDR3 totals 16 residues. Trimming took 4 bases from V and 5 from J, leaving 20 bases between them. Germline values: CDR1 MNHEY, CDR2 SVGEGT. Sequencing was performed on naive CD8+ T cells from blood, with Jurkat cell RNA spiked in. Subset meaning: FACS-sorted CD8+CD4-CCR7+CD45RA+ naive T cells. The sequence came from a human donor in good health. Some libraries in this study had Jurkat cell RNA spiked in. This chain connects TRBV6-2 or TRBV6-3 to TRBJ1-2, with D possibly TRBD1 on 6 matching bases. In nucleotides, the CDR3 is TGTGCCAGCAGTTCGGGGGAGAGACAGGCGACTTATGGCTACACCTTC. It yields the protein CASSSGERQATYGYTF.